What follows are 26 T cell receptor beta chains derived from one specimen sequenced in a study of OX40 agonist ivuxolimab in advanced cancers. Sequenced by immunoSEQ multiplex PCR; TCRdb stores in-frame clones only, minus some. This sample has over 9,000 clones, with about 66% found just once. The sample in question was CD4+ or CD8+ T cells sorted from blood, obtained in a trial of the OX40 agonist ivuxolimab. These receptor sequences come from an adult with an advanced solid tumor such as melanoma, head and neck, liver or kidney cancer.

The rearrangement uses TRBV7-3 and TRBJ2-3; 12 positions match TRBD2. Per the germline V gene, CDR1 is SGHTA and CDR2 is FQGTGA. Germline trimming cut 4 bases from V and 2 bases from J; bases unmatched to any gene: 4. This CDR3 has 16 amino acids. The CDR3 sequence is CASSSLAGGNTDTQYF. CDR3 sequence (DNA): TGTGCCAGCAGCTCCCTAGCGGGGGGGAACACAGATACGCAGTATTTT.

The V gene is TRBV19, the J gene TRBJ2-5; D is undetermined. The assigned J gene may be wrong: the sequence end matches TRBJ2-7 better. The CDR3 totals 12 residues. Germline CDR1 and CDR2: LNHDA and SQIVND (reference sequence). The CDR3 DNA reads TGTGCCAGTAGTCCCACCTCCGGCGAGCAGTACTTC. Its protein is CASSPTSGEQYF.

The V and J genes are TRBV27 and TRBJ1-6, with D possibly TRBD1 on 6 matching bases. The V and J ends lost 5 bases and 6 bases respectively, with 17 bases between them. The CDR3 spans 16 residues. Germline lookup yields CDR1 MNHEY and CDR2 SMNVEV (reference sequence). This CDR3 reads CASSTLPGGLNSPLHF. The CDR3 DNA is TGTGCCAGCAGTACCCTACCGGGGGGCCTTAATTCACCCCTCCACTTT.

The rearrangement links TRBV6-5 to TRBJ2-2; TRBD2 matches at 8 bases. Germline V gene lookup returns CDR1 MNHEY and CDR2 SVGAGI. The CDR3 has 15 residues. With V trimmed by 6 bases and J by 3 bases, 6 bases remained unmatched. The CDR3 bases are TGTGCCAGCAGCCAAAGCGGGGGAGACACCGGGGAGCTGTTTTTT. Translating gives CASSQSGGDTGELFF.

V is TRBV5-4 and J is TRBJ1-1; D unresolved. The CDR3 is 10 residues long. Looked up from germline, CDR1 is SGHNT and CDR2 is YYREEE (reference sequence). Trimming left V 9 bases short and J 5 bases short, with 8 bases between. The CDR3 nucleotides are TGTGCCACCGGCCAAACTGAAGCTTTCTTT. It is translated as CATGQTEAFF. Full variable domain (outside the CDR3, taken from reference TRBV5-4 and TRBJ1-1): ETGVTQSPTHLIKTRGQQVTLRCSSQSGHNTVSWYQQALGQGPQFIFQYYREEENGRGNFPPRFSGLQFPNYSSELNVNALELDDSALYLCATGQTEAFFGQGTRLTVV.

The rearrangement links TRBV9 to TRBJ1-1; D is unresolved. The CDR3 has 14 residues. With 3 bases removed from V and 1 base from J, the gap between germline ends came to 10 bases. Germline-derived CDR1 and CDR2 are SGDLS and YYNGEE. CDR3 sequence: CASSGVSENTEAFF. CDR3 sequence (DNA): TGTGCCAGCAGCGGCGTATCAGAGAACACTGAAGCTTTCTTT.

The rearrangement uses TRBV13 and TRBJ1-5; a possible D gene is TRBD1 (5 bases). Germline-derived CDR1 and CDR2 are PRHDT and FYEKMQ (reference sequence). V was trimmed by 2 bases and J by 5 bases, leaving 10 bases between them. This CDR3 is 14 amino acids long. CDR3 region: CASSLRGDDQPQHF. In DNA, the CDR3 is TGTGCCAGCAGCTTAAGGGGCGATGATCAGCCCCAGCATTTT. The full variable domain, with the rest looked up from reference TRBV13 and TRBJ1-5, is AAGVIQSPRHLIKEKRETATLKCYPIPRHDTVYWYQQGPGQDPQFLISFYEKMQSDKGSIPDRFSAQQFSDYHSELNMSSLELGDSALYFCASSLRGDDQPQHFGDGTRLSIL.

This clone appeared a single time. The chain recombines TRBV7-8 with TRBJ2-2; D is tentatively TRBD1 or TRBD2 (5 bases each). Germline CDR1 SGHVS, CDR2 FQNEAQ. V gave up 7 bases and J gave up 1 base, with 16 bases separating them. This CDR3 comprises 16 residues. The CDR3 region has the DNA TGTGCCAGCAACCCGACCGGGACCCTGAACACCGGGGAGCTGTTTTTT. Protein sequence: CASNPTGTLNTGELFF.

This clone was picked up a small number of times. This chain links TRBV4-1 with TRBJ1-5; D remains unclear. Germline-derived CDR1 and CDR2 are MGHRA and YSYEKL. V gave up 2 bases and J gave up 0 bases, with 8 bases separating them. The CDR3 runs to 15 residues. The CDR3 region is CASSQSQFSNQPQHF. CDR3 coding DNA: TGCGCCAGCAGCCAAAGTCAATTTAGCAATCAGCCCCAGCATTTT.

The J gene is TRBJ2-7, the V gene TRBV28, with 7 bases identical to TRBD1. Germline V lookup: CDR1 MDHEN, CDR2 SYDVKM. The CDR3 runs 14 residues. Trimming at V came to 2 bases and at J to 5 bases, leaving 6 bases not matched to a gene. The DNA of the CDR3 is TGTGCCAGCAGTTTAGACAGGGAAGAAGACGAGCAGTACTTC. Translating gives CASSLDREEDEQYF.

The chain is built from TRBV7-9 and TRBJ2-7; D might be TRBD2 (7 bases). This CDR3 is 16 amino acids long. Trimming shortened V by 2 bases and J by 0 bases, and 14 bases separated the two germline ends. Germline assignment: CDR1 SEHNR and CDR2 FQNEAQ (reference sequence). The CDR3 nucleotides read TGTGCCAGCAGCTTAAGGGGGGGCGGTAGCTCCTACGAGCAGTACTTC. Translated, it gives CASSLRGGGSSYEQYF.

The chain employs TRBV6-6 and TRBJ1-6; D not certain. V was shortened by 7 bases and J by 7 bases, with 8 bases between the two germline ends. This CDR3 is 12 amino acids long. From germline, CDR1 is MNHNY and CDR2 SVGAGI (reference sequence). The CDR3 DNA follows: TGTGCCAGCAATCACGGGAATTCACCCCTCCACTTT. Translation: CASNHGNSPLHF.

In this sample, this clone turned up once. CDR3 amino acids: CASSLVEGWYEQYF. The CDR3 DNA is TGTGCCAGCAGCTTAGTGGAAGGGTGGTACGAGCAGTACTTC. The genes are TRBV7-9 and TRBJ2-7, with D unclear. This CDR3 comprises 14 residues. Germline assignment: CDR1 SEHNR and CDR2 FQNEAQ (reference sequence). The V end was cut by 1 base, the J end by 4 bases, with 11 bases between.

The chain recombines TRBV9 with TRBJ2-7, with D perhaps TRBD1 or TRBD2 (5 bases each). V was clipped by 3 bases and J by 4 bases, with 8 bases between them. The CDR3 totals 12 residues. Germline CDR1 is SGDLS and CDR2 is YYNGEE. The CDR3 loop is CASSGDGYEQYF. Written as DNA, the CDR3 is TGTGCCAGCAGCGGGGACGGGTACGAGCAGTACTTC.

This clone has more than one count but fewer than ten. The chain carries TRBV7-9 and TRBJ1-2; TRBD1 aligns across 9 bases. Germline V gene sequence: CDR1 SEHNR, CDR2 FQNEAQ (reference sequence). This CDR3 is built from 12 residues. With V trimmed by 5 bases and J by 8 bases, 3 bases remained unmatched. CDR3 in DNA: TGTGCCAGCAGCCCAGGACAGGGGGGCTACACCTTC. This encodes CASSPGQGGYTF. The full variable domain, rest sourced from reference TRBV7-9 and TRBJ1-2, is DTGVSQNPRHKITKRGQNVTFRCDPISEHNRLYWYRQTLGQGPEFLTYFQNEAQLEKSRLLSDRFSAERPKGSFSTLEIQRTEQGDSAMYLCASSPGQGGYTFGSGTRLTVV.

The chain has TRBV5-1 and TRBJ2-7; unclear D gene. The V and J ends lost 2 bases and 2 bases respectively, with 11 bases between them. CDR1 and CDR2 (germline): SGHRS, YFSETQ. The CDR3 runs to 14 residues. The CDR3, as DNA: TGCGCCAGCAGCTTACGGTTCGTACCCTACGAGCAGTACTTC. The encoded protein is CASSLRFVPYEQYF.

This clone is a singleton in its sample. The rearrangement joins TRBV18 to TRBJ1-2, with 8 bases matching TRBD1. After removal of 0 bases from V and 6 bases from J, the junction contained 21 bases not matched to a gene. There are 20 residues in the CDR3. The germline V gene encodes CDR1 KGHSH and CDR2 LQKENI. This CDR3 reads CASSPPNFDDRGILGNGYTF. CDR3 in DNA: TGTGCCAGCTCACCACCAAATTTTGATGACAGGGGAATTTTGGGCAATGGCTACACCTTC.

The chain employs TRBV28 and TRBJ2-1, with 7 positions matching TRBD1. V gave up 8 bases and J gave up 5 bases; unmatched junction bases: 9. This CDR3 comprises 14 residues. CDR1 is MDHEN, CDR2 SYDVKM, per germline. CDR3 coding DNA: TGTGCCAGCCGTACCTGGACAGGAGACAATGAGCAGTTCTTC. It translates to CASRTWTGDNEQFF. Combining the CDR3 with reference TRBV28 and TRBJ2-1 gives the whole variable domain DVKVTQSSRYLVKRTGEKVFLECVQDMDHENMFWYRQDPGLGLRLIYFSYDVKMKEKGDIPEGYSVSREKKERFSLILESASTNQTSMYLCASRTWTGDNEQFFGPGTRLTVL.

The chain recombines TRBV4-3 with TRBJ1-2; 9 positions agree with TRBD1. Looked up from germline, CDR1 is LGHNA and CDR2 is YSLEER. V was pared by 1 base and J by 4 bases, with 10 bases of the junction left unmatched. The CDR3 consists of 17 residues. In nucleotides, the CDR3 is TGCGCCAGCAGCCAAGGAACTACAGGGGGCGAGGGCTATGGCTACACCTTC. Translated: CASSQGTTGGEGYGYTF.

This clone was picked up a small number of times. This chain connects TRBV28 to TRBJ1-4; D is unclear. The CDR3 is 13 residues long. Trimming shortened V by 6 bases and J by 0 bases, and 5 bases separated the two germline ends. The germline V gene encodes CDR1 MDHEN and CDR2 SYDVKM. This CDR3 reads CASRTATNEKLFF. The CDR3 region has the DNA TGTGCCAGCAGGACCGCAACTAATGAAAAACTGTTTTTT.

The genes are TRBV11-3 and TRBJ2-3, with 11 bases lining up with TRBD2. CDR3 length equals 15 residues. Germline values: CDR1 SGHNT, CDR2 YENEEA. The trim removed 5 bases at V and 6 bases at J, leaving 7 bases unmatched. The CDR3 region has the DNA TGTGCCAGCAGCGCCTCACTAGCGGGGGACGATACGCAGTATTTT. Protein: CASSASLAGDDTQYF.

The chain joins TRBV9 to TRBJ1-2; a possible D gene is TRBD1 (5 bases). The ends were cut back, 0 bases at V and 7 bases at J, with 10 bases in the middle. The V gene's germline CDR1 is SGDLS and CDR2 YYNGEE. The CDR3 loop spans 13 amino acids. The CDR3: CASSVADILGYTF. The CDR3 coding sequence is TGTGCCAGCAGCGTAGCGGACATTCTTGGCTACACCTTC.

V usage is TRBV14 and J usage is TRBJ2-1; D possibly corresponds to TRBD2 (6 bases). Trimming pared 3 bases from V and 7 bases from J, leaving 7 bases between. Germline V gives CDR1 SGHDN, CDR2 FVKESK. This CDR3 contains 12 residues. CDR3 loop: CASSQGTNEQFF. In DNA form, the CDR3 reads TGTGCCAGCAGCCAGGGGACTAATGAGCAGTTCTTC.

This chain connects TRBV28 to TRBJ1-6; no firm D call. Germline V gene sequence: CDR1 MDHEN, CDR2 SYDVKM. There are 15 residues in the CDR3. V shed 7 bases and J shed 3 bases, with 13 bases lying between them. CDR3 DNA: TGTGCCAGCATCCGGGCAGATCACTATAATTCACCCCTCCACTTT. Its translation is CASIRADHYNSPLHF. The full variable domain, with the rest looked up from reference TRBV28 and TRBJ1-6, is DVKVTQSSRYLVKRTGEKVFLECVQDMDHENMFWYRQDPGLGLRLIYFSYDVKMKEKGDIPEGYSVSREKKERFSLILESASTNQTSMYLCASIRADHYNSPLHFGNGTRLTVT.

V and J are TRBV6-4 and TRBJ1-5; D remains unclear. The length of the CDR3 is 13 residues. Germline lookup yields CDR1 MRHNA and CDR2 SNTAGT. Trimming left V 0 bases short and J 5 bases short, with 5 bases between. CDR3 in amino acids: CASSDSMDQPQHF. The CDR3 DNA is TGTGCCAGCAGTGACTCGATGGATCAGCCCCAGCATTTT.

This clone has just a few counts. The CDR3 protein is CASSPPTGQGNNEQFF. CDR3 DNA: TGTGCCAGCTCACCACCGACGGGACAGGGAAACAATGAGCAGTTCTTC. The genes are TRBV18 and TRBJ2-1, with 9 bases aligning to TRBD1. V lost 0 bases and J lost 5; bases outside the gene matches: 5. CDR1 and CDR2 (germline): KGHSH, LQKENI. This CDR3 contains 16 residues.